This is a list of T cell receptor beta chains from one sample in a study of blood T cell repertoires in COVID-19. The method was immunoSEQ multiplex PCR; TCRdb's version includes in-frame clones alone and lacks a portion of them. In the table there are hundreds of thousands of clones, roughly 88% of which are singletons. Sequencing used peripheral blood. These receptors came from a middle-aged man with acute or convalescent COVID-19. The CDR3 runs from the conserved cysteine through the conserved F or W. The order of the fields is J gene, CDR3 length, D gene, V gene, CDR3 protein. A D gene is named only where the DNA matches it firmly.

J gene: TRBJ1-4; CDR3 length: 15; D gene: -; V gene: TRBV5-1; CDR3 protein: CASSFSGALREKLFF
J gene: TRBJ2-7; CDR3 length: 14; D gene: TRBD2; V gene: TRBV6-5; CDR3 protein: CASSYGDYPYEQYF
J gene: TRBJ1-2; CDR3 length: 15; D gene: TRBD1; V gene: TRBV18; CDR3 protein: CASSPGTGGNYGYTF
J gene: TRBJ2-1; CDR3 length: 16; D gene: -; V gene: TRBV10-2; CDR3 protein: CASSRYGLSSYNEQFF
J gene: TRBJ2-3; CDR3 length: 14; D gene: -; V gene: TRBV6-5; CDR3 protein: CASSYAGSGDTQYF
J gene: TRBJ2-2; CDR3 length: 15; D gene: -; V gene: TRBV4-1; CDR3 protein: CASSQVGQGSGELFF
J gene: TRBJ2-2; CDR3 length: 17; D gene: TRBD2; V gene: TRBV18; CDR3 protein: CASSPGLAGVLTGELFF
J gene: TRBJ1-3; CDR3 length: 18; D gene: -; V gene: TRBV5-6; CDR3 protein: CASSLVLTSGGSGNTIYF
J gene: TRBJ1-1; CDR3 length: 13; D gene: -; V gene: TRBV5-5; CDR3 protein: CASSADSGFRAFF
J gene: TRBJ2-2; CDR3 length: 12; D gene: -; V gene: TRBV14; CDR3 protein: CASSLSTGELFF
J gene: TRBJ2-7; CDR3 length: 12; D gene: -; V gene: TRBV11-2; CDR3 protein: CASSLAPGEQYF
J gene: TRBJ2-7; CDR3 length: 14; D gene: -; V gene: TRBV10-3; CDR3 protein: CAIWAGIAANEQYF
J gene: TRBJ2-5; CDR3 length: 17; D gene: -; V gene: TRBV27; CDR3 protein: CASSKRFAAAGAETQYF
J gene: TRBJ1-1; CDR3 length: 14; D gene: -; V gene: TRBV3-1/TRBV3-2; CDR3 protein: CASSQVDRNTEAFF
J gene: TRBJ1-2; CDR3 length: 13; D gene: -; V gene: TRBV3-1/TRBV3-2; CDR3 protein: CASSQAERRGYTF
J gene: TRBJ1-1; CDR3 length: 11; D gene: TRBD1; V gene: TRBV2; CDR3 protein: CASSVRDRAFF
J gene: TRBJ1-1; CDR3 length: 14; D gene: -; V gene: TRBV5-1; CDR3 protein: CASRPTAGSAEAFF
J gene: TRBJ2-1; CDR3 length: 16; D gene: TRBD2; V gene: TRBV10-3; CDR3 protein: CAISGLAGVSYNEQFF
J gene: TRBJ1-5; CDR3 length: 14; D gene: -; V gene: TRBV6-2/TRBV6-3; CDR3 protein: CASSKGTPDQPQHF
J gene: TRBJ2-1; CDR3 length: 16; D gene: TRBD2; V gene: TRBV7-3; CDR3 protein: CASSLTPGLDYNEQFF
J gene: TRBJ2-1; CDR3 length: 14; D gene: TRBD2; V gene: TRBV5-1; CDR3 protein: CASARTSADQGQFF
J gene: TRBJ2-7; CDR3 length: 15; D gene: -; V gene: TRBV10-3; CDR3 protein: CAIRRDGGEAYEQYF
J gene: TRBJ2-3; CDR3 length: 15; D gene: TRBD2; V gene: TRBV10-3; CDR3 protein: CAISKGLAEADTQYF
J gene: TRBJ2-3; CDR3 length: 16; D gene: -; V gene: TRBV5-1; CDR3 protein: CASSPLGRGKIDTQYF
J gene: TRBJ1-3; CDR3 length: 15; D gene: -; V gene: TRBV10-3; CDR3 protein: CAIRDPGGDGNTIYF
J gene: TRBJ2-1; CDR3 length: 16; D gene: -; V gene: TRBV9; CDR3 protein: CASTREGAGSYNEQFF
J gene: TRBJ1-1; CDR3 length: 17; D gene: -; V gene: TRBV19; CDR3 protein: CASSPIPQAGMNTEAFF
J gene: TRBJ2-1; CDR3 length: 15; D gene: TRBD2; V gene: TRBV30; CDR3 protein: CAWSPGTSEDNEQFF
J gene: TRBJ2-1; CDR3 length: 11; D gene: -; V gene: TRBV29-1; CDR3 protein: CSGGLFDEQFF
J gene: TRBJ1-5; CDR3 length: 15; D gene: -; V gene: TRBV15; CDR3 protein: CATSRDLTGGQPQHF
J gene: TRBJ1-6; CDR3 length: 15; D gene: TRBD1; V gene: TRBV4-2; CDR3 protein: CASSQTGQNNSPLHF
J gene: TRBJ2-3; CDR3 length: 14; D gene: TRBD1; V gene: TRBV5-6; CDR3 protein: CASSTGQSTDTQYF
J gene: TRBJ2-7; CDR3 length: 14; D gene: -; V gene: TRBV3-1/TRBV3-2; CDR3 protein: CASSLQGGAYEQYF
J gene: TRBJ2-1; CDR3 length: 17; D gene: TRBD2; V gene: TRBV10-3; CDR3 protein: CAISEETGLADVNEQFF
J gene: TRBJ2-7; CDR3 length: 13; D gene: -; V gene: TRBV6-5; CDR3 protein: CASRTGGIYEQYF
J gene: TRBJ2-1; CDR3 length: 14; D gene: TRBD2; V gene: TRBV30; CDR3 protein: CAWSVAGVDNEQFF
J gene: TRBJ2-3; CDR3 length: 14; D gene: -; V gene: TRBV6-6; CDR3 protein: CASSYSGDTDTQYF
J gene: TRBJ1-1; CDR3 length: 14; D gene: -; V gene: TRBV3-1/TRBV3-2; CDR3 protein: CASSREARGTEAFF
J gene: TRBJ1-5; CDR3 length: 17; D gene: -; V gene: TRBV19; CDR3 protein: CASSTPRGRGVNQPQHF
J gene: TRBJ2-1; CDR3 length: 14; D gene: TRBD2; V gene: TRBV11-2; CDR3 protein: CASSLDRTSDEQFF
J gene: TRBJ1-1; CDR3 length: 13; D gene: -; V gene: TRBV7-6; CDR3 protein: CASTLMVNTEAFF
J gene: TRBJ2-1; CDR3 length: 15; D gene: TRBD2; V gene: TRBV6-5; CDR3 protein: CASRLSGLAYNEQFF
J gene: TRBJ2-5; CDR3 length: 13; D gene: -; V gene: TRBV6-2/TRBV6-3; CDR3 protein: CASSQNREETQYF
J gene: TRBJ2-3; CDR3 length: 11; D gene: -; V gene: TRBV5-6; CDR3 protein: CASRGPDTQYF
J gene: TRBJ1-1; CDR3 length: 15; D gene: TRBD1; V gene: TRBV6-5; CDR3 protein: CASTWDRWENTEAFF
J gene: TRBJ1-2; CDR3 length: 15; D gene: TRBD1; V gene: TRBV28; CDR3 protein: CASSSTGFPGMGYTF
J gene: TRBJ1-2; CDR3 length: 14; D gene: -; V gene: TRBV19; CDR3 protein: CASSVTVANYGYTF
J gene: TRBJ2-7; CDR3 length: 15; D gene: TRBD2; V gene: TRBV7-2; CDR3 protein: CASSPIAGGPFEQYF
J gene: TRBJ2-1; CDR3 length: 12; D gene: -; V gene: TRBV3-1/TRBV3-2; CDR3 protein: CASSLLYNEQFF
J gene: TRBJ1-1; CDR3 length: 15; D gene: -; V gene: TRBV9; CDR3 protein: CASSVEWSLNTEAFF
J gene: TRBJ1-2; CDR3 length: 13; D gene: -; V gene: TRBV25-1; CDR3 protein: CASSLRRGDGYTF
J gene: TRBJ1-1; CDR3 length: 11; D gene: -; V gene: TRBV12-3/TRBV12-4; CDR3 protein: CASNPRDEAFF
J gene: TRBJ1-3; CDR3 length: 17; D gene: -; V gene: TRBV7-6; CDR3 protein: CASSPITVTSSGNTIYF